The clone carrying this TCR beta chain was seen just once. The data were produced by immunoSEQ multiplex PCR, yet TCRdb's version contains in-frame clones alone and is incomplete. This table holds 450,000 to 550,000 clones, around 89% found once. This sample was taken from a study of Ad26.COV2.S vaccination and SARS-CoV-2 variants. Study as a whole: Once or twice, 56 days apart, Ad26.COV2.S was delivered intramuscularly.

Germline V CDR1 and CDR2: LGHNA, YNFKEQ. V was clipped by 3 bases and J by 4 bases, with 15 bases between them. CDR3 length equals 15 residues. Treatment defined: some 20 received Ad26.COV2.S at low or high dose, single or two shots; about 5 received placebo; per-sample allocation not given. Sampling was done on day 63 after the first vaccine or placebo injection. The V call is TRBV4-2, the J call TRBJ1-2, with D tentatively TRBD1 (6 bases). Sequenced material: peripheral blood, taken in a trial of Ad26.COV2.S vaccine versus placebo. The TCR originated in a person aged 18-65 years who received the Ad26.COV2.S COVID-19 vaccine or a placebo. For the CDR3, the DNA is TGTGCCAGCAGCCACAGCCAGGACAGTTCCTATGGCTACACCTTC. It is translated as CASSHSQDSSYGYTF.